The clone carrying this T cell receptor (beta chain) was detected only once. Its antigen is unidentified. This sample is drawn from a study of cytomegalovirus exposure and HLA in healthy donors. Study outcomes and limitations: Usually a TCR sequence was rare, but some public TCRs were found in many donors.

Some clones are missing from TCRdb's copy, which holds only in-frame ones; the method was immunoSEQ multiplex PCR. The sample gives roughly 70,000 clones, 85% of which show up once; about 3% is in the top ten. This clonotype was sampled from a man aged 25-45 years in good health and CMV-seronegative. Source material: PBMCs.

The CDR3 loop is CASSPTRRQGRTEAFF. CDR3 coding DNA: TGCGCCAGCAGCCCAACGAGGCGACAGGGAAGGACTGAAGCTTTCTTT. V and J are TRBV5-1 and TRBJ1-1, with 7 bases that match TRBD1. The junction had 14 bases not matched to a gene; V was cut back by 4 bases and J by 5 bases. This CDR3 is built from 16 residues. Germline CDR1 is SGHRS and CDR2 is YFSETQ. The full variable domain, its missing parts supplied by reference TRBV5-1 and TRBJ1-1, is KAGVTQTPRYLIKTRGQQVTLSCSPISGHRSVSWYQQTPGQGLQFLFEYFSETQRNKGNFPGRFSGRQFSNSRSEMNVSTLELGDSALYLCASSPTRRQGRTEAFFGQGTRLTVV.